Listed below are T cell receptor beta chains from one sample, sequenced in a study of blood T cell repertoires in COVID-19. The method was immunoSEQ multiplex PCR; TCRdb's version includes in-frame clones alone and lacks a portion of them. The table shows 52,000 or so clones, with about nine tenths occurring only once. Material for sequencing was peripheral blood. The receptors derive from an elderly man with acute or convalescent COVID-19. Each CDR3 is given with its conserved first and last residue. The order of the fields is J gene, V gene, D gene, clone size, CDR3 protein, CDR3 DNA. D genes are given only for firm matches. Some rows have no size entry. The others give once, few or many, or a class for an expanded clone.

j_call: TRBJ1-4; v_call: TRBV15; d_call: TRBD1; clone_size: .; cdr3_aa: CATSGQGQWEKLFF; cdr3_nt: TGTGCCACCAGCGGACAGGGTCAGTGGGAAAAACTGTTTTTT
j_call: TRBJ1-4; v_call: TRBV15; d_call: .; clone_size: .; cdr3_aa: CATSRDRGSNEKLFF; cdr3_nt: TGTGCCACCAGCAGAGATCGGGGAAGTAATGAAAAACTGTTTTTT
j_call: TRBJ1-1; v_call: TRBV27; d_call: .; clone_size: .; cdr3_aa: CASSFSGSMNTEAFF; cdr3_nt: TGTGCCAGCAGTTTTTCAGGGTCCATGAACACTGAAGCTTTCTTT
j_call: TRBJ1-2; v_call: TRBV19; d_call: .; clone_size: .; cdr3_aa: CASTQDSHGYTF; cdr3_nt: TGTGCCAGTACCCAGGACAGTCATGGCTACACCTTC
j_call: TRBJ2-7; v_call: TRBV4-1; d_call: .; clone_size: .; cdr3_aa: CASSQARAGIAEQYF; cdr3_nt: TGCGCCAGCAGCCAAGCTAGGGCAGGGATCGCCGAGCAGTACTTC
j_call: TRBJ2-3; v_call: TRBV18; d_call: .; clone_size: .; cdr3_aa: CASSPPRGTDTQYF; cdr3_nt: TGTGCCAGCTCACCACCAAGAGGCACAGATACGCAGTATTTT
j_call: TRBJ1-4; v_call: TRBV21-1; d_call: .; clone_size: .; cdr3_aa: CASSPLKSRGGEKLFF; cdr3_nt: TGTGCCAGCAGCCCTTTAAAAAGTCGAGGCGGTGAAAAACTGTTTTTT
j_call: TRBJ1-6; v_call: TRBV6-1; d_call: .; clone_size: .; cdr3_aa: CASSVTVSSYNSPLHF; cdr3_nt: TGTGCCAGCAGTGTGACAGTGAGCTCCTATAATTCACCCCTCCACTTT
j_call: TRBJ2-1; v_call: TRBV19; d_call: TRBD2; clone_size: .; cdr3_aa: CASSIDPAGGLVNEQFF; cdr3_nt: TGTGCCAGTAGTATAGATCCAGCGGGGGGCCTTGTCAATGAGCAGTTCTTC
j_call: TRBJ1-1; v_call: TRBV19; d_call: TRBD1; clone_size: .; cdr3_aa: CASSFRTGVGTEAFF; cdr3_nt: TGTGCCAGTAGTTTTCGGACAGGGGTAGGTACTGAAGCTTTCTTT
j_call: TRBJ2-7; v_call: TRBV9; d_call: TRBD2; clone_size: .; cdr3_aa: CASSVVGREGEQYF; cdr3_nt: TGTGCCAGCAGCGTAGTCGGGAGGGAAGGCGAGCAGTACTTC
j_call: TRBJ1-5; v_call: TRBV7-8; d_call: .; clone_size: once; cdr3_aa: CASSLVPGGVSNQPQHF; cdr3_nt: TGTGCCAGCAGCTTAGTCCCGGGGGGGGTTAGCAATCAGCCCCAGCATTTT
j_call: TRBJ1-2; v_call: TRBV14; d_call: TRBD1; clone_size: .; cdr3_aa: CASSQGAGGFYGYTF; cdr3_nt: TGTGCCAGCAGCCAAGGAGCAGGGGGCTTCTATGGCTACACCTTC
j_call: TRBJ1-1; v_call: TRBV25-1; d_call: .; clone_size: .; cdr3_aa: CASSGFGGGNTEAFF; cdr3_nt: TGTGCCAGCAGTGGATTTGGGGGGGGGAACACTGAAGCTTTCTTT
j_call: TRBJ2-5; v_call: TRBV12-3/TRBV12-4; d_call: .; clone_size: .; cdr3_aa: CASRQGHQETQYF; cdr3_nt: TGTGCCAGCAGACAGGGCCATCAAGAGACCCAGTACTTC
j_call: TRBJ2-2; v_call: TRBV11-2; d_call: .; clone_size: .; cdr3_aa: CASSLERGNTGELFF; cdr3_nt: TGTGCCAGCAGCTTAGAGCGGGGGAACACCGGGGAGCTGTTTTTT
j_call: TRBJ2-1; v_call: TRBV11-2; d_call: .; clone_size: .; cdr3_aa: CASSPGLPSYNEQFF; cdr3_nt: TGTGCCAGCAGCCCAGGACTTCCATCCTACAATGAGCAGTTCTTC
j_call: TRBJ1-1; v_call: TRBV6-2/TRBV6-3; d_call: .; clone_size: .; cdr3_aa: CASSYSYMNTEAFF; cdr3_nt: TGTGCCAGCAGTTACTCTTACATGAACACTGAAGCTTTCTTT
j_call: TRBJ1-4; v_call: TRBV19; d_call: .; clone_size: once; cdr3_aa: CASSIGGGGLSANEKLFF; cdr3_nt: TGTGCCAGTAGTATTGGGGGAGGGGGGCTATCGGCTAATGAAAAACTGTTTTTT
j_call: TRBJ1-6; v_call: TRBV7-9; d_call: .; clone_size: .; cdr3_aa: CASSLGAQEPLHF; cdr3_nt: TGTGCCAGCAGCTTGGGGGCCCAGGAGCCCCTCCACTTT
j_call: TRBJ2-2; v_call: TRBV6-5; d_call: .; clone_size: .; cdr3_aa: CASSSRWGGRTGELFF; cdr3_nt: TGTGCCAGCAGTTCCCGCTGGGGGGGGCGGACCGGGGAGCTGTTTTTT
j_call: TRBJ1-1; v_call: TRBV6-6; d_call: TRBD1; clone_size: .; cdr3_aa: CASSHYQGGNTEAFF; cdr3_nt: TGTGCCAGCAGTCACTATCAGGGGGGGAACACTGAAGCTTTCTTT
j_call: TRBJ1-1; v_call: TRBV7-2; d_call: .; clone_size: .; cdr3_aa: CASSLGHSNTEAFF; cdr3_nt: TGTGCCAGCAGCTTAGGTCACAGTAACACTGAAGCTTTCTTT
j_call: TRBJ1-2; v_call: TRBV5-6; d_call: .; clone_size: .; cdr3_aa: CASSLGQTYGYTF; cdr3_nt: TGTGCCAGCAGCTTGGGACAGACTTATGGCTACACCTTC
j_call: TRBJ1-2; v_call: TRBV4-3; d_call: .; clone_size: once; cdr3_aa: CASSLRESYGYTF; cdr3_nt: TGCGCCAGCAGCCTGAGGGAGAGCTATGGCTACACCTTC
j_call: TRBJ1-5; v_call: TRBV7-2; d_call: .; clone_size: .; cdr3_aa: CASSLEVGRWQPQHF; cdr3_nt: TGTGCCAGCAGCTTAGAGGTAGGGAGGTGGCAGCCCCAGCATTTT
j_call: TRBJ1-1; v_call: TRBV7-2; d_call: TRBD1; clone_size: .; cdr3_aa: CASSPRQGGTEAFF; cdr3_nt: TGTGCCAGCAGCCCCAGACAGGGCGGCACTGAAGCTTTCTTT
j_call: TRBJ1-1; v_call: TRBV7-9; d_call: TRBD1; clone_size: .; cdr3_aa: CASSATGGNTEAFF; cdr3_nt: TGTGCCAGCAGCGCGACAGGGGGGAACACTGAAGCTTTCTTT
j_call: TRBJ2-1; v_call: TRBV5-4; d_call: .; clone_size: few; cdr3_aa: CASSFSSGSYNEQFF; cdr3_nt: TGTGCCAGCAGCTTCTCCTCGGGCTCCTACAATGAGCAGTTCTTC
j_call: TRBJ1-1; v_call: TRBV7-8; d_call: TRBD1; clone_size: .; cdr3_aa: CASSQDRDTEAFF; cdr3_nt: TGTGCCAGCAGCCAGGACAGGGACACTGAAGCTTTCTTT
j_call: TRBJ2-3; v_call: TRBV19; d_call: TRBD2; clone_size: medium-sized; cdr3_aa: CASSRPSGGTDTQYF; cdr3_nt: TGTGCCAGTAGTAGACCTAGCGGGGGCACAGATACGCAGTATTTT
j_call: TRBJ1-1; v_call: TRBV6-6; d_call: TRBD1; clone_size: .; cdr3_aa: CASSTTGGGNTEAFF; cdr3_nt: TGTGCCAGCAGTACGACAGGGGGCGGAAACACTGAAGCTTTCTTT
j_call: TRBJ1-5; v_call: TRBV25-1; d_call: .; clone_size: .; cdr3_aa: CASSEGHNERQPQHF; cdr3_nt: TGTGCCAGCAGTGAAGGACATAACGAGCGTCAGCCCCAGCATTTT
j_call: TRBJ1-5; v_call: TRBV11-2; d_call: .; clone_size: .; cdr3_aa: CASSLSGSSNQPQHF; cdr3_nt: TGTGCCAGCAGCTTAAGCGGGTCTAGCAATCAGCCCCAGCATTTT
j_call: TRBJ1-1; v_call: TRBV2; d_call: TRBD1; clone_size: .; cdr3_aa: CASRPQGEAEAFF; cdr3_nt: TGTGCCAGCAGACCGCAGGGGGAGGCTGAAGCTTTCTTT
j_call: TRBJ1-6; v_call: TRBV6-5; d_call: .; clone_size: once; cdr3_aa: CASNRLSSYNSPLHF; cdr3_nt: TGTGCCAGCAATCGTCTGAGCTCCTATAATTCACCCCTCCACTTT
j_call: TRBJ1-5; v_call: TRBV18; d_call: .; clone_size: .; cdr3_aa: CASSPGETQPQHF; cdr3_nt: TGTGCCAGCTCCCCCGGAGAGACTCAGCCCCAGCATTTT
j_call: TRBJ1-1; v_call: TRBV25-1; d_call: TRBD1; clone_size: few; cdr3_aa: CASSASWTGGTEAFF; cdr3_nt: TGTGCCAGCAGTGCATCATGGACAGGGGGGACTGAAGCTTTCTTT
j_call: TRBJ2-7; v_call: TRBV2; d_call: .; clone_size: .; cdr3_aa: CASRAAEPYEQYF; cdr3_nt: TGTGCCAGCAGAGCCGCGGAGCCCTACGAGCAGTACTTC
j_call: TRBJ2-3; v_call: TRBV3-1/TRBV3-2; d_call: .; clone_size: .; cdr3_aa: CASSQRGTPFRNTQYF; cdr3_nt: TGTGCCAGCAGCCAAAGAGGGACTCCATTTCGGAATACGCAGTATTTT
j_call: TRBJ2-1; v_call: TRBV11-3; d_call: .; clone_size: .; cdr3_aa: CASSPPGHYNEQFF; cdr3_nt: TGTGCCAGCAGCCCCCCCGGACACTACAATGAGCAGTTCTTC
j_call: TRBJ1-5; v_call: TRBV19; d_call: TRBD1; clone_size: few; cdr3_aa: CASSLSTGINQPQHF; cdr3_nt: TGTGCCAGTAGCCTATCGACAGGGATCAATCAGCCCCAGCATTTT
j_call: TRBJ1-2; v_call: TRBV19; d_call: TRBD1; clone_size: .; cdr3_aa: CASSDGGTGTRIYGYTF; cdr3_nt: TGTGCCAGTAGTGATGGGGGGACAGGCACCCGTATCTATGGCTACACCTTC